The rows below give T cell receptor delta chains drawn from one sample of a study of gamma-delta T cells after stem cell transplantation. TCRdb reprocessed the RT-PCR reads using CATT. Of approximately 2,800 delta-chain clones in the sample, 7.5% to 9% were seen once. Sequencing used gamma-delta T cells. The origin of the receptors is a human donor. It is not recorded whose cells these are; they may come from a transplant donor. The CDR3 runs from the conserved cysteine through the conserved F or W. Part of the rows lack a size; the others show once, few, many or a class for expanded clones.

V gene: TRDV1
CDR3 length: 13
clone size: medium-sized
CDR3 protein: CALGERPTDKLIF

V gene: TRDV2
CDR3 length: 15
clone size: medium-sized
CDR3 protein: CACDTWGIRGDKLIF

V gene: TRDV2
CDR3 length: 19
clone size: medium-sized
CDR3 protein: CACSWGIPLGSWDTRQMFF

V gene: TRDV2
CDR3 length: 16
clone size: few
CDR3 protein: CACDTLGIQDTDKLIF

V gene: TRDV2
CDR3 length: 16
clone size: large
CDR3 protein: CACDTWEGPYTDKLIF

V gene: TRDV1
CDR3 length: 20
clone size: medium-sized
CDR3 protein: CALDEPYFKVLGDMPDKLIF

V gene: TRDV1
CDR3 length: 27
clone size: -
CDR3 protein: CALGDPPPAFPTSGGYDPNLHTDKLIF

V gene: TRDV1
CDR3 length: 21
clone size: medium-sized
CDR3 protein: CALGVRPPIGDRGGTTDKLIF

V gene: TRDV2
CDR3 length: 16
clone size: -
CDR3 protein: CACEPAADSDPDKLIF

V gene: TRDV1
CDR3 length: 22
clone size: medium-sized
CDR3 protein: CALGAVLSYGLLGGYLTDKLIF

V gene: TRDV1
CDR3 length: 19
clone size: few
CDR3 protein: CALGEPYTRRGYTTAQLFF

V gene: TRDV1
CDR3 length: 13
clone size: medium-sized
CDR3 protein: CALGKGVTAQLFF

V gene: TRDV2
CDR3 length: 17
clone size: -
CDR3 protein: CACDSFLGSWDTRQMFF

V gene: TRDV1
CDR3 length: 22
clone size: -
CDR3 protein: CALGVHLPTKWGPQRYTDKLIF

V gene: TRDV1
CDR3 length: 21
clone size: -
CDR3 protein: CALGEPSYEVGWGPYTDKLIF

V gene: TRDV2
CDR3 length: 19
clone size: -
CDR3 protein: CACDTVGTGGHLYTDKLIF

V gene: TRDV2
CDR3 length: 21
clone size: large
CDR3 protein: CACPIKTGGYPDSWDTRQMFF

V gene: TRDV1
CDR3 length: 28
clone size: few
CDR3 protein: CALGELVSLTYSSGYWGIPRALTAQLFF

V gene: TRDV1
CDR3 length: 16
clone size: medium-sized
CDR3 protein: CALGDPRPTGDTRLIF

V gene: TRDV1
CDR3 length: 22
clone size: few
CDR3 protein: CALGEPSSSWVLGIPHTDKLIF

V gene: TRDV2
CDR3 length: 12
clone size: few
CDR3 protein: CACEALTDKPIF

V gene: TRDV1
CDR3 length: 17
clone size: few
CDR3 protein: CALGELGGREGAAQLFF

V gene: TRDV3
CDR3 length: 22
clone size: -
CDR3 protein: CAFRSPPYILRGGIPATDKLIF

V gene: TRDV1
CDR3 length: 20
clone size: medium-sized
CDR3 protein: CALGEGSSYPGGGYTDKLIF

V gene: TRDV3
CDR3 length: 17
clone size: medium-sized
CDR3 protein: CAFLRDWGIEYTDKLIF

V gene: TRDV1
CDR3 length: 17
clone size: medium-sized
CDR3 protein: CALGDQGGSYRVLKLIF

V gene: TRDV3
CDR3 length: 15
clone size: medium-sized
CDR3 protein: CALPAGVGVKEELIF

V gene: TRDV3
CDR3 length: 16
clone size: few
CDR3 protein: CAFCPRCTGYTDKLIF